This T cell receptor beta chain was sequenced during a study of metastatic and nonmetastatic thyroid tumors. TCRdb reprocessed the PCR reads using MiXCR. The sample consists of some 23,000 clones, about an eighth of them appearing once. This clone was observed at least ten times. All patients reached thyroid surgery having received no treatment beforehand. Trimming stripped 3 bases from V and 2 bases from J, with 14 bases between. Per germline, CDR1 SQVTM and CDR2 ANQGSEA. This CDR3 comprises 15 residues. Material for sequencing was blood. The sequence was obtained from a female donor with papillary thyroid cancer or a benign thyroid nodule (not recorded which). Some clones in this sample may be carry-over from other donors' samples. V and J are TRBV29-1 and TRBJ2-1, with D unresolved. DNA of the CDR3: TGCAGCGTTGATAGAGTCTGGTTAGCCTACAATGAGCAGTTCTTC. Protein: CSVDRVWLAYNEQFF.